This T cell receptor (beta chain) originates from a study of T cell responses to AZD1222 COVID-19 vaccine listed by TCRdb under 2021. In terms of the full investigation: AZD1222 recipients whose second dose came at about 4 weeks and those whose second dose came at about 12 weeks were combined into one group, since spike-specific TCR depth and breadth did not differ between the two schedules. Trial participants were enrolled by age into subgroups of 18-55, 56-69 and 70-plus years, and about 150, 27 and 61 TCR-sequenced participants, respectively, were included in these subgroups. TCR sequencing was performed for more than 230 trial participants, of whom 200 to 220 were given two doses of AZD1222 and roughly 25 were given two doses of MenACWY control vaccine. The paper as a whole reports these results and caveats: After two AZD1222 doses, both the breadth and the depth of spike-specific TCRs were significantly higher than at day 0 and than in MenACWY recipients. Vaccine-associated CD4 TCRs spanned the whole spike protein, with dominant responses in regions 160-218 and 743-854. Most participants were white British and females outnumbered males, and the authors suggested that clonal diversity may have been underestimated. Only five to seven AZD1222 recipients were SARS-CoV-2 seropositive at baseline, limiting conclusions about previously exposed vaccinees. In the small 56-69-year group, the increase in depth fell short of significance, most likely because of low power. Because no day 14 peak-response samples were available, the repertoires could be characterized only after the peak T cell response. Reportedly, close to half of the unique spike-specific TCRs recognized epitopes lying outside the regions that are mutated in the B.1.351 and B.1.1.7 variants.

Relative to germline, V is 0 bases shorter and J is 6 bases shorter, with 18 bases between their ends. Via the germline V gene (reference sequence), CDR1 is LNHNV and CDR2 YYDKDF. The CDR3 contains 16 residues, cysteine and valine counted. The retained sequence is limited to the CDR3, 48 bases, with the frame set at the first base. The time point label for this specimen denotes: baseline before first vaccination. Vaccinee samples were obtained from the UK trials COV001 and COV002, which included a single-blind randomized controlled phase 2/3 trial of AZD1222 (ChAdOx1 nCoV-19) in healthy adults. Trial participant PBMC samples were collected at day 0 and day 28 after the second dose for TCRbeta chain sequencing. The CDR3 regions of human TCRbeta chains were analyzed by immunosequencing. From the authors' description of their analysis: TCRs in the repertoires were compared against a reference library of SARS-CoV-2-specific TCRs that had been generated with the MIRA antigen-specificity platform. Breadth was defined as the fraction of unique TCRs that were SARS-CoV-2-associated, and depth was defined as the fraction of total T cells that were SARS-CoV-2-associated. Using the MIRA data, each spike-specific TCR was assigned both to the spike region to which the TCR was reactive and to a CD4 or CD8 class. Log10-transformed breadth and depth values were compared by one-way ANOVA with Sidak's multiple comparisons tests. TCRdb took over this immuneACCESS table, retaining in-frame rearrangements with V and J assigned. Such tables are incomplete; in checked studies, under half of the missing clones stem from an unresolved V gene, and the remainder is unexplained. For V, J and clone size, that table is used; D and trimming come from the DNA. The sample table lists about 150,000 clones, 94% of them with a count of one. The ten largest account for over 0.95% of the sample.

Concerning this clone: The clone's antigen remains unknown. No base qualities exist here, and no much larger clone lies one base off it.

The starting material was peripheral blood, obtained on day 0 of AZD1222 vaccination. The source is an adult in good health. The sequence links TRBV15 to TRBJ2-7; no confident D gene assignment can be made. The DNA sequence follows: TGTGCCACCAGCAGAGATTGCAGGTTTATCCTCTGCGAGCAGTACGTC. It codes for CATSRDCRFILCEQYV.